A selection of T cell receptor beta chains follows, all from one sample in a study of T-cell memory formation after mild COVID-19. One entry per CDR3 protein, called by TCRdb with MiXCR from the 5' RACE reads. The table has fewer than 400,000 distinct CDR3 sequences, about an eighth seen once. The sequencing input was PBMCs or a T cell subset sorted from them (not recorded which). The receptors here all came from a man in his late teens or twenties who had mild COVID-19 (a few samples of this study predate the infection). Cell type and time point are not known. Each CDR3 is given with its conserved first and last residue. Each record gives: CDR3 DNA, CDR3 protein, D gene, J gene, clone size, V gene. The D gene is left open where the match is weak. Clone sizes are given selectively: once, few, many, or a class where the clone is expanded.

TGCGCCAGCAGCTCCGGACAGGGCCGACCCGAGCAGTACTTC CASSSGQGRPEQYF TRBD1 TRBJ2-7 many TRBV5-1
TGTGCCAGCAGCACCCCGGGACAGAGCTACGAGCAGTACTTC CASSTPGQSYEQYF TRBD1 TRBJ2-7 many TRBV7-6
TGTGCCAGCAGCCAAGATCTGCGGTACACCATATATTTT CASSQDLRYTIYF NA TRBJ1-3 few TRBV14
TGTGCCAGCAGCTTAAATGGGGTGGGGGCAGATACGCAGTATTTT CASSLNGVGADTQYF NA TRBJ2-3 NA TRBV7-3
TGCGCCAGCAGCTTGGGAGTTAATGGCAAGACCCAGTACTTC CASSLGVNGKTQYF NA TRBJ2-5 NA TRBV5-1
TGCGCCAGCAGCCAAGACCTGACAGCCGAAGAGACCCAGTACTTC CASSQDLTAEETQYF NA TRBJ2-5 NA TRBV4-1
TGCGCCAGCAGGTTGGGGACTAGCGGGGTAGAGACCCAGTACTTC CASRLGTSGVETQYF TRBD2 TRBJ2-5 NA TRBV10-2
TGCGCCAGCAGCTATGGACAGTCCTACGAGCAGTACTTC CASSYGQSYEQYF NA TRBJ2-7 many TRBV5-1
TGTGCCAGCAGCGTGGAAGGGGGAGACTATGGCTACACCTTC CASSVEGGDYGYTF NA TRBJ1-2 NA TRBV9
TGTGCCATCAGTGAGTCAGAGAGAAACACCATATATTTT CAISESERNTIYF NA TRBJ1-3 NA TRBV10-3
TGCGCCAGCAGCTCTGGACACTCGAACACCGGGGAGCTGTTTTTT CASSSGHSNTGELFF NA TRBJ2-2 NA TRBV5-1
TGTGCCAGCAGCTTGAACAGGCGGACAGATGGCTACACCTTC CASSLNRRTDGYTF NA TRBJ1-2 NA TRBV7-9
TGTGCCAGCAGCTTCATAACTAGCACAGATACGCAGTATTTT CASSFITSTDTQYF NA TRBJ2-3 many TRBV7-9
TGTGCCTGGAGTGCGGCTAGTTTGGATGAGCAGTTCTTC CAWSAASLDEQFF NA TRBJ2-1 NA TRBV30
TGCAGTGCTAGGATGGGAGCAACTAATGAAAAACTGTTTTTT CSARMGATNEKLFF NA TRBJ1-4 NA TRBV20-1
TGTGCCAGCACCACGGGGGATGCGAACGTCCTGACTTTC CASTTGDANVLTF NA TRBJ2-6 few TRBV6-6
TGTGCCAGCAGTCGGACAGGGGGTATTTACCAGTACTTC CASSRTGGIYQYF TRBD1 TRBJ2-5 few TRBV5-5
TGTGCCAGTAAACGGGAGGGCGGGAACACTGAAGCTTTCTTT CASKREGGNTEAFF NA TRBJ1-1 NA TRBV19
TGTGCCAGCAGCCAAAGGGGGGTCGTAGTGGATACTGAAGCTTTCTTT CASSQRGVVVDTEAFF NA TRBJ1-1 many TRBV3-1
TGTGCCAGCAGGTCAGGGGGCAGTGAGCAGTTCTTC CASRSGGSEQFF TRBD1 TRBJ2-1 NA TRBV12-3/TRBV12-4
TGTGCCAGCTCACCAATGGCTAGCGGGGGCAATGAGCAGTTCTTC CASSPMASGGNEQFF TRBD2 TRBJ2-1 NA TRBV18
TGTGCCAGCTCACCACAAGCCGCGACAGATACGCAGTATTTT CASSPQAATDTQYF NA TRBJ2-3 once TRBV18
TGTGCCAGCAGCCCGAGACGATCGTCCGATGAGCAGTTCTTC CASSPRRSSDEQFF NA TRBJ2-1 NA TRBV5-5
TGTGCCAGCAGCCCCCGGGGGACTAGCGGCCAAGAGACCCAGTACTTC CASSPRGTSGQETQYF TRBD2 TRBJ2-5 NA TRBV7-3
TGTGCCAGCAGTTACTGGATAGCGGGGCAAGAGACCCAGTACTTC CASSYWIAGQETQYF TRBD2 TRBJ2-5 once TRBV6-2/TRBV6-3
TGCAGCGTTGAGGGGGGTCTTGTGGGCACTGAAGCTTTCTTT CSVEGGLVGTEAFF NA TRBJ1-1 NA TRBV29-1
TGCGCCAGCAGCCAAGATGCAGGGGCGGGGAACACTGAAGCTTTCTTT CASSQDAGAGNTEAFF NA TRBJ1-1 NA TRBV4-3
TGTGCCAGCAGTTACTCGGGGTCTGGGGCCAACGTCCTGACTTTC CASSYSGSGANVLTF NA TRBJ2-6 many TRBV6-6
TGTGCCAGCAGTGATCTCCCTAGGAGTGAAAAACTGTTTTTT CASSDLPRSEKLFF NA TRBJ1-4 NA TRBV2
TGCAGTGCTAGGTGGCTTGCTTCCTACGAGCAGTACTTC CSARWLASYEQYF NA TRBJ2-7 NA TRBV20-1
TGTGCCAGCAGCCCCGGGACATCTTTCTACGAGCAGTACTTC CASSPGTSFYEQYF NA TRBJ2-7 once TRBV12-3/TRBV12-4
TGTGCCAGCAAAGACCCGGACACTGAAGCTTTCTTT CASKDPDTEAFF NA TRBJ1-1 many TRBV6-2/TRBV6-3
TGTGCCAGCACCAATGGGACGAGACGCTACAATGAGCAGTTCTTC CASTNGTRRYNEQFF NA TRBJ2-1 few TRBV2
TGTGCCAGCAGTTGGGGGACAGGGCGCGGCTACACCTTC CASSWGTGRGYTF TRBD1 TRBJ1-2 NA TRBV6-2/TRBV6-3
TGTGCCAGCTCACAAATGGACAGCATCAGCTCCTACAATGAGCAGTTCTTC CASSQMDSISSYNEQFF NA TRBJ2-1 NA TRBV18
TGTGCCAGCAGCCAGAGGGCAGGCGCCTACGAGCAGTACTTC CASSQRAGAYEQYF NA TRBJ2-7 NA TRBV4-2
TGTGCCAGCAGCAACCCCGCCAAAAGTGAAAAACTGTTTTTT CASSNPAKSEKLFF NA TRBJ1-4 NA TRBV7-9
TGTGCCAGCAGCCCCAGAAGGGGCCCTGAAGCTTTCTTT CASSPRRGPEAFF NA TRBJ1-1 NA TRBV7-9
TGCGCCAGCAGCATCGGGGGGGCCGAAGGAGATACGCAGTATTTT CASSIGGAEGDTQYF TRBD2 TRBJ2-3 NA TRBV5-1
TGTGCCAGCAGCCAAGATGATGGAGGGACAGGGGCCAATGAGCAGTTCTTC CASSQDDGGTGANEQFF TRBD1 TRBJ2-1 NA TRBV4-2
TGTGCCAGCACCCTCTTTTCCCCCGCGAACACCGGGGAGCTGTTTTTT CASTLFSPANTGELFF NA TRBJ2-2 many TRBV7-9
TGCAGTGCTCCCGGGGGACTAGCGGGGGCCCTGAATACGCAGTATTTT CSAPGGLAGALNTQYF TRBD2 TRBJ2-3 few TRBV20-1
TGTGCCAGCGCCGGGGGGGGTTCTATCTACAATGAGCAGTTCTTC CASAGGGSIYNEQFF TRBD2 TRBJ2-1 few TRBV7-9
TGTGCCAGCAGCCCAGGGGCCTCCTCATCGGGCGAGACCCAGTACTTC CASSPGASSSGETQYF NA TRBJ2-5 few TRBV7-8
TGTGCCAGCAGTGGGGGCGGGGGGTATGAGCAGTTCTTC CASSGGGGYEQFF TRBD2 TRBJ2-1 few TRBV28
TGTGCCAGCGGAGGGACCTTAGGGCACAATGAGCAGTTCTTC CASGGTLGHNEQFF NA TRBJ2-1 few TRBV11-2
TGCGCCAGCAGCCCTAGAGCAGGGGGACAAAGCAATCAGCCCCAGCATTTT CASSPRAGGQSNQPQHF TRBD1 TRBJ1-5 many TRBV4-1
TGCGCCAGCAGCCAAGATCCGGGCTACATATACGAGCAGTACTTC CASSQDPGYIYEQYF NA TRBJ2-7 many TRBV4-1
TGTGCCAGCAGTTGGAACTCTGGGGCCAACGTCCTGACTTTC CASSWNSGANVLTF NA TRBJ2-6 many TRBV6-2/TRBV6-3
TGTGCCAGCAGCCGTACAGGGGAGGACATTCAGTACTTC CASSRTGEDIQYF NA TRBJ2-4 NA TRBV6-5
TGTGCCAGCCTTGGACGGCCCACAGATACGCAGTATTTT CASLGRPTDTQYF NA TRBJ2-3 few TRBV19
TGTGCCAGCAGTCCCCCCGGGAGAGGAGAGACCCAGTACTTC CASSPPGRGETQYF NA TRBJ2-5 NA TRBV6-5
TGTGCCAGCAGCTTAGGGCGTTTGAGTGGAGGCTACACCTTC CASSLGRLSGGYTF NA TRBJ1-2 many TRBV7-9
TGCGCCACCACAGCGGGGGCAAGCTCCTACAATGAGCAGTTCTTC CATTAGASSYNEQFF TRBD2 TRBJ2-1 many TRBV5-1
TGTGCCAGCAGCCGGGACAGAAGTTACAATGAGCAGTTCTTC CASSRDRSYNEQFF TRBD1 TRBJ2-1 NA TRBV4-2
TGTGCCAGCAGCTACAGGACAGGGGGGTCCTACGAGCAGTACTTC CASSYRTGGSYEQYF TRBD1 TRBJ2-7 few TRBV12-3/TRBV12-4
TGTGCCAGCAGCTTAGCTGGGGCTGGGGTCGGGGAGCTGTTTTTT CASSLAGAGVGELFF NA TRBJ2-2 few TRBV7-2
TGCGCCAGCAGCTTGGGACAGGGTAAAGATACGCAGTATTTT CASSLGQGKDTQYF TRBD1 TRBJ2-3 many TRBV5-1